One TCR beta chain is described in this entry. What it recognizes is unknown. Nominal health characterized the donors when sampled, though unrecorded immune exposures were likely. PCR used 60 Vbeta primers and 13 Jbeta primers. Method: immunoSEQ multiplex PCR; TCRdb's copy keeps in-frame clones and lacks some. Of 100,000 or so clones in the sample, about 84% were seen once. This entry is derived from a study of cytomegalovirus exposure and HLA in healthy donors. Germline V lookup: CDR1 MNHNS, CDR2 SASEGT. The V end lost 4 bases, the J end lost 4 bases, and 17 bases lay between the germline ends. The CDR3 consists of 16 residues. Overall study results and limits: Sequencing likely caused a cluster of highly shared sequence variants.

The sequencing input was PBMCs. The origin of this receptor is a man younger than 30 in good health and CMV-seronegative. This chain links TRBV6-1 with TRBJ2-1; maybe TRBD2 (6 bases). DNA for the CDR3: TGTGCCAGCAGTGGTGGCCCAGGTGGGGGGTACAATGAGCAGTTCTTC. This translates into CASSGGPGGGYNEQFF.